This is a list of T cell receptor beta chains from one sample in a study of regulatory T cells in long-lasting Graves disease. TCRdb re-analysed the multiplex PCR reads in MiXCR, keeping a single row per CDR3 protein. The sample includes about 320,000 distinct CDR3 sequences, about 18% seen only once; the top ten take about 38%. Sequencing was performed on peripheral blood mononuclear cells (PBMCs), taken at new diagnosis, from a patient treated with antithyroid drugs. Receptors were obtained from a female donor with Graves disease. Both conserved end residues are part of each CDR3. A D gene is named only where the DNA matches it firmly. Expanded clones get a size class; other rows say once, few or many, or leave the size out.

size	V	D	J	CDR3	DNA
many	TRBV29-1	.	TRBJ2-7	CSVEEAGYEQYF	TGCAGCGTTGAAGAGGCCGGTTACGAGCAGTACTTC
many	TRBV28	.	TRBJ2-3	CASSLRGTRDTQYF	TGTGCCAGCAGTCTCCGCGGGACCAGAGATACGCAGTATTTT
.	TRBV6-1	.	TRBJ1-2	CASVGSHYGYTF	TGTGCCAGCGTGGGCAGCCACTATGGCTACACCTTC
few	TRBV2	.	TRBJ2-3	CATLLRGRSTDTQYF	TGTGCCACCCTTCTGAGGGGGAGAAGTACAGATACGCAGTATTTT
many	TRBV28	TRBD1	TRBJ1-5	CASRKPGQSNQPQHF	TGTGCCAGCAGAAAACCGGGACAGAGCAATCAGCCCCAGCATTTT
many	TRBV28	.	TRBJ1-6	CATSELSSPLHF	TGTGCCACCAGTGAGTTATCTTCACCCCTCCACTTT
many	TRBV19	.	TRBJ1-5	CASTADTANQPQHF	TGTGCCAGTACCGCCGATACTGCAAATCAGCCCCAGCATTTT
many	TRBV12-3/TRBV12-4	.	TRBJ2-3	CASTLGTGGSRTDTQYF	TGTGCCAGCACCCTGGGGACGGGTGGTAGTCGCACAGATACGCAGTATTTT
.	TRBV29-1	.	TRBJ1-1	CSVGSRTGLNTEAFF	TGCAGCGTTGGTAGCCGGACGGGGCTGAACACTGAAGCTTTCTTT
many	TRBV2	TRBD2	TRBJ2-3	CARVGGTSTDTQYF	TGTGCCAGAGTCGGGGGGACGTCCACAGATACGCAGTATTTT
many	TRBV14	TRBD2	TRBJ2-3	CASSPWTSGSGSTDTQYF	TGTGCCAGCAGCCCTTGGACTAGCGGGAGTGGGAGCACAGATACGCAGTATTTT
.	TRBV5-1	.	TRBJ1-4	CASSLPGQMKNCFF	.
.	TRBV4-1	TRBD2	TRBJ2-3	CASSFLAGMSGAQYF	TGCGCCAGCAGTTTCCTAGCGGGAATGTCGGGTGCGCAGTATTTT
many	TRBV10-3	TRBD1	TRBJ2-7	CAIRGDRGNSYEQYF	TGTGCCATCAGAGGAGACAGGGGAAACTCCTACGAGCAGTACTTC
few	TRBV29-1	.	TRBJ1-2	CSVIDSNGYTF	TGCAGCGTTATTGACAGCAATGGCTACACCTTC
.	TRBV9	TRBD2	TRBJ2-1	CASSVDPTAGGSYNEQFF	TGTGCCAGCAGCGTAGACCCCACAGCGGGAGGGTCGTACAATGAGCAGTTCTTC
.	TRBV19	TRBD2	TRBJ2-2	CASSITSGRETGELFF	TGTGCCAGTAGTATCACTAGCGGGAGGGAAACCGGGGAGCTGTTTTTT
many	TRBV19	.	TRBJ1-6	CASRPTRSYNSPLHF	TGTGCCAGTAGACCGACACGCTCCTATAATTCACCCCTCCACTTT
few	TRBV29-1	TRBD1	TRBJ1-2	CSTYRGYGYTF	TGCAGCACCTACAGGGGCTATGGCTACACCTTC
many	TRBV11-1	.	TRBJ2-5	CASSAEDETQYF	TGTGCCAGCAGCGCGGAAGACGAGACCCAGTACTTC
.	TRBV20-1	.	TRBJ2-3	CSAPDNTDTQYF	TGCAGTGCCCCGGACAACACAGATACGCAGTATTTT
many	TRBV6-1	.	TRBJ2-7	CASIHRSSYEQYF	TGTGCCAGCATCCACAGGTCATCCTACGAGCAGTACTTC
many	TRBV28	TRBD1	TRBJ2-7	CASRLGQGETYEQYF	TGTGCCAGCAGGCTCGGACAGGGGGAGACCTACGAGCAGTACTTC
.	TRBV6-5	TRBD1	TRBJ2-5	CASSYSAGQGSETQYF	TGTGCCAGCAGTTACTCGGCGGGACAGGGGTCGGAGACCCAGTACTTC
.	TRBV15	TRBD1	TRBJ1-5	CATSRDVGDSSNQPQHF	TGTGCCACCAGCAGAGATGTGGGGGACAGTAGCAATCAGCCCCAGCATTTT
few	TRBV9	TRBD1	TRBJ1-2	CASSVDNRGENYGYTF	TGTGCCAGCAGCGTAGATAACAGGGGAGAAAACTATGGCTACACCTTC
many	TRBV7-3	.	TRBJ2-1	CASSLSGSRRNNEQFF	TGTGCCAGCAGCTTATCTGGGTCGAGACGCAACAATGAGCAGTTCTTC
many	TRBV5-1	.	TRBJ2-1	CASSLVPRKDNEQFF	TGCGCCAGCAGCTTGGTACCCCGGAAGGACAATGAGCAGTTCTTC
many	TRBV6-1	.	TRBJ2-6	CASKAGLGSGANVLTF	TGTGCCAGCAAGGCAGGCCTCGGGTCTGGGGCCAACGTCCTGACTTTC
many	TRBV28	TRBD1	TRBJ2-7	CASSLIGTGGKDVEEYEQYF	TGTGCCAGCAGCTTAATCGGGACAGGGGGTAAAGACGTGGAGGAGTACGAGCAGTACTTC
many	TRBV5-1	.	TRBJ1-6	CASSSWAEVDSPLHF	TGCGCCAGCAGCTCCTGGGCAGAAGTGGACTCACCCCTCCACTTT
.	TRBV4-2	TRBD1	TRBJ1-1	CASSEASAGTANTEAFF	TGTGCCAGCAGCGAAGCCTCCGCCGGGACAGCGAACACTGAAGCTTTCTTT
once	TRBV28	TRBD2	TRBJ2-1	CASNFGPSGPHYNEQFF	TGTGCCAGCAATTTTGGGCCTAGCGGCCCCCACTACAATGAGCAGTTCTTC
.	TRBV10-3	.	TRBJ1-1	CAISTDSYTEAFF	TGTGCCATCAGTACCGACAGTTACACTGAAGCTTTCTTT
.	TRBV20-1	TRBD2	TRBJ2-1	CSASDGVAGGQIYNEQFF	TGCAGTGCTAGTGATGGGGTGGCGGGAGGGCAGATATACAATGAGCAGTTCTTC
many	TRBV9	.	TRBJ1-4	CASSRDGDNEKLFF	TGTGCCAGCAGCAGGGACGGAGATAATGAAAAACTGTTTTTT
.	TRBV11-3	TRBD1	TRBJ1-2	CASSSGQANYGYTF	TGTGCCAGCAGCTCCGGACAGGCTAACTATGGCTACACCTTC
.	TRBV7-2	.	TRBJ2-4	CASSLTAKNIQYF	TGTGCCAGCAGCTTGACAGCCAAAAACATTCAGTACTTC
many	TRBV28	TRBD1	TRBJ1-5	CASSPTGQSNQPQHF	TGTGCCAGCAGTCCCACGGGACAGAGCAATCAGCCCCAGCATTTT
.	TRBV2	.	TRBJ2-5	CASSPRGAATQYF	TGTGCCAGCAGTCCCCGGGGAGCGGCGACCCAGTACTTC
.	TRBV9	TRBD2	TRBJ2-7	CASSVKEGTSASNEQYF	TGTGCCAGCAGCGTAAAAGAGGGGACTAGCGCTAGTAACGAGCAGTACTTC
many	TRBV27	.	TRBJ1-4	CASSLNPRLLREKLFF	TGTGCCAGCAGTTTAAACCCCAGACTCCTCCGGGAAAAACTGTTTTTT
few	TRBV4-2	TRBD2	TRBJ2-1	CASSQDPQWGSGRNSNEQFF	TGTGCCAGCAGCCAAGATCCCCAATGGGGTAGCGGGAGAAACTCAAATGAGCAGTTCTTC
.	TRBV11-2	TRBD1	TRBJ2-1	CASSLGTGVGEQFF	TGTGCCAGCAGCTTAGGGACAGGGGTTGGGGAGCAGTTCTTC
many	TRBV9	.	TRBJ2-7	CASSPSSLGNEQYF	TGTGCCAGCAGCCCCAGCTCTCTGGGCAACGAGCAGTACTTC
many	TRBV12-3/TRBV12-4	.	TRBJ2-7	CASSSRPTGSAREQYF	TGTGCCAGCAGTTCAAGACCCACAGGGAGCGCCCGCGAGCAGTACTTC
many	TRBV7-2	.	TRBJ2-2	CASSLALRTGELFF	TGTGCCAGCAGCTTAGCATTACGCACCGGGGAGCTGTTTTTT
many	TRBV6-9	TRBD1	TRBJ2-1	CASSHLRDRDDNEQFF	TGTGCCAGCAGTCATTTGAGGGACAGGGATGACAATGAGCAGTTCTTC
few	TRBV6-2/TRBV6-3	TRBD2	TRBJ2-7	CASKFGRTYEQYF	TGTGCCAGCAAGTTCGGGAGGACCTACGAGCAGTACTTC
.	TRBV18	.	TRBJ2-7	CASSLRENDEQYF	TGTGCCAGCTCACTCAGGGAAAATGACGAGCAGTACTTC
many	TRBV6-1	.	TRBJ2-7	CASGDFSGKGLYEQYF	TGTGCCAGCGGAGACTTTAGCGGTAAGGGTCTCTACGAGCAGTACTTC
many	TRBV27	.	TRBJ2-5	CASSSTGKETQYF	TGTGCCAGCAGTTCAACGGGAAAAGAGACCCAGTACTTC
many	TRBV27	.	TRBJ1-2	CASSPFGGGYTF	TGTGCCAGCAGTCCCTTCGGAGGTGGCTACACCTTC
many	TRBV2	TRBD2	TRBJ2-7	CASSEIASGSLTREQYF	TGTGCCAGCAGTGAAATAGCTAGCGGGAGTCTTACGCGGGAGCAGTACTTC
.	TRBV5-1	TRBD2	TRBJ2-2	CASSFRLAGNTGELFF	TGCGCCAGCAGCTTCAGGCTAGCGGGGAACACCGGGGAGCTGTTTTTT
.	TRBV30	TRBD1	TRBJ1-5	CAWSEDRAQPQHF	TGTGCCTGGAGTGAGGACAGGGCGCAGCCCCAGCATTTT
.	TRBV10-3	.	TRBJ2-3	CAISEGGLNTDTQYF	TGTGCCATCAGTGAGGGAGGACTTAACACAGATACGCAGTATTTT
few	TRBV28	.	TRBJ2-5	CASSPLTPYQETQYF	TGTGCCAGCAGTCCTCTGACACCGTACCAAGAGACCCAGTACTTC
few	TRBV11-3	TRBD2	TRBJ2-5	CASSLAGGSIETQYF	TGTGCCAGCAGCTTAGCGGGCGGGAGTATCGAGACCCAGTACTTC
many	TRBV7-9	TRBD1	TRBJ2-7	CASNLPGQGQGQYF	TGTGCCAGCAACTTACCGGGACAGGGTCAGGGGCAGTACTTC